This T cell receptor (beta chain) emerged from a study of blood T cell repertoires in COVID-19. Study information: Material from acute and convalescent COVID-19 was sourced from the United States, Italy and Spain. T cells, B-cell-depleted T cells, or PBMCs provided the cDNA or gDNA that served as material.

Libraries were prepared by immunoSEQ multiplex PCR; TCRdb keeps only in-frame clonotypes and omits some of them. The sample includes 100,000 to 150,000 clones, roughly 86% seen only once; the top ten take approximately 5.3%. The ends lost 3 bases at V and 5 bases at J; junction bases unmatched: 2. This CDR3 spans 15 amino acids. Germline V gives CDR1 SGHVS, CDR2 FNYEAQ. The gene calls are TRBV7-6 and TRBJ2-5; TRBD2 aligns across 14 bases. Sequencing was carried out using peripheral blood. This TCR was recovered from a human donor in a cohort sampled during active COVID-19. The CDR3 bases are TGTGCCAGCAGCTTCGGGACTAGCGGGAGTGAGACCCAGTACTTC. This sequence encodes CASSFGTSGSETQYF.